Here is one TCR beta chain with its context. Clones were read by immunoSEQ multiplex PCR, and TCRdb kept only the in-frame ones, dropping some. The repertoire holds about 52,000 clones, with 80% to 85% as singletons. The data stem from a study of OX40 agonist ivuxolimab in advanced cancers. Trimming stripped 8 bases from V and 1 base from J, with 17 bases between. The germline gives CDR1 LNHDA, CDR2 SQIVND (reference sequence). The CDR3 spans 15 residues. The sample here was CD4+ or CD8+ T cells sorted from blood, taken in a trial of the OX40 agonist ivuxolimab. The genes are TRBV19 and TRBJ1-2, with D possibly matching TRBD1 (6 bases). The sequence was collected from an adult with an advanced solid tumor such as melanoma, head and neck, liver or kidney cancer. The CDR3 is CASGRSGASNYGYTF. The CDR3 nucleotides read TGTGCCAGTGGACGATCAGGGGCTAGTAACTATGGCTACACCTTC.